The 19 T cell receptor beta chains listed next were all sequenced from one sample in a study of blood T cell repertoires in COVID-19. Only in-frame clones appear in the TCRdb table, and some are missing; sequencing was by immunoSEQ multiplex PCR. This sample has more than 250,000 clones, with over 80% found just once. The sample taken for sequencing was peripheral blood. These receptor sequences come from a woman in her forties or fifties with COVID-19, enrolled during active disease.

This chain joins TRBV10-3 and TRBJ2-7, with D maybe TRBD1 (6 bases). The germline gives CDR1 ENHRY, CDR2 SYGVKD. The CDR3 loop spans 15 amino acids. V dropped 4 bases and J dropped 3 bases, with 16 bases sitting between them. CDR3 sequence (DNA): TGTGCCATCAGTGCCTCCGGGACATCTCTCTACGAGCAGTACTTC. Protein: CAISASGTSLYEQYF.

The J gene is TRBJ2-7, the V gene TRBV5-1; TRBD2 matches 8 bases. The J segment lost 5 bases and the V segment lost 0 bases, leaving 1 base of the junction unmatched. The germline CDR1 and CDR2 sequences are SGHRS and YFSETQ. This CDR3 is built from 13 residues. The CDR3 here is CASSLVSGNEQYF. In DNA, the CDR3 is TGCGCCAGCAGCTTGGTTAGCGGGAACGAGCAGTACTTC.

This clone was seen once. This CDR3 is CASFLPGQGGGTEAFF. DNA of the CDR3: TGTGCCAGCTTTCTCCCGGGACAGGGGGGCGGCACTGAAGCTTTCTTT. V gene TRBV28 combines with J gene TRBJ1-1; 11 nucleotides align to TRBD1. The trim removed 8 bases at V and 4 bases at J, leaving 12 bases unmatched. The V gene's germline CDR1 is MDHEN and CDR2 SYDVKM. The CDR3 contains 16 residues.

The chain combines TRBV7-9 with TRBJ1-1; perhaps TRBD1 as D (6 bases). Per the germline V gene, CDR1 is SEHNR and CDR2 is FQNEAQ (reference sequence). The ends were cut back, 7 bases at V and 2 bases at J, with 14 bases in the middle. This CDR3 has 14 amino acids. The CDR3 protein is CASILTGINTEAFF. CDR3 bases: TGTGCCAGCATCCTAACAGGGATCAACACTGAAGCTTTCTTT.

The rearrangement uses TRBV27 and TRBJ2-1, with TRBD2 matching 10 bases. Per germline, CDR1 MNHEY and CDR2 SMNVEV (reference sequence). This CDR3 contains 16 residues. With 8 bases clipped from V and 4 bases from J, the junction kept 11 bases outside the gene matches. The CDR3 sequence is CASGFESGRDYNEQFF. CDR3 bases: TGTGCCAGCGGGTTCGAAAGCGGGAGGGATTACAATGAGCAGTTCTTC.

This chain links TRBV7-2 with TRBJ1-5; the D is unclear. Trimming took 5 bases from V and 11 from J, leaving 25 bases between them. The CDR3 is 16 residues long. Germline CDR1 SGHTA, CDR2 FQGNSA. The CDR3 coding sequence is TGTGCCAGCAGCCTAAGTGAGGCCGGGGAGAATCGGGCCCAGCATTTT. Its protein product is CASSLSEAGENRAQHF.

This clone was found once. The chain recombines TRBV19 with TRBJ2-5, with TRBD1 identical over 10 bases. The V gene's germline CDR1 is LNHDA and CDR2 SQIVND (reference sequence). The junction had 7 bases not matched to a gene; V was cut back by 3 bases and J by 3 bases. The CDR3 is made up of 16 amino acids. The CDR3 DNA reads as TGTGCCAGTAGTATTGGGGCCGGGACAGGGGAAGAGACCCAGTACTTC. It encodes CASSIGAGTGEETQYF.

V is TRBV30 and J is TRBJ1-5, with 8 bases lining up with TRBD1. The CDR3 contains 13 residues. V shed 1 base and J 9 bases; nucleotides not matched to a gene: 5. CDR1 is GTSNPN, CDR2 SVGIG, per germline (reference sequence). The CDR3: CAWSDYRGLPQHF. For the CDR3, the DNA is TGTGCCTGGAGTGACTACAGGGGGTTGCCCCAGCATTTT.

CDR3 residues: CAIRSGTGDYEQYF. The CDR3 DNA follows: TGTGCCATCAGATCCGGGACAGGTGACTACGAGCAGTACTTC. This chain connects TRBV10-3 to TRBJ2-7; 8 bases map to TRBD1. The V segment lost 6 bases and the J segment 3 bases; nucleotides outside the gene matches: 7. The CDR3 spans 14 residues. Germline CDR1 is ENHRY and CDR2 is SYGVKD.

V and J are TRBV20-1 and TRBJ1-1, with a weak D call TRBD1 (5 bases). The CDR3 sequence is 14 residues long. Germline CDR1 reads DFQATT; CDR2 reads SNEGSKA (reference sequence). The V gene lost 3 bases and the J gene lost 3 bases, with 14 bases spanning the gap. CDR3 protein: CSASSGWGDTEAFF. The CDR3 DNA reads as TGCAGTGCTAGTAGCGGTTGGGGGGACACTGAAGCTTTCTTT.

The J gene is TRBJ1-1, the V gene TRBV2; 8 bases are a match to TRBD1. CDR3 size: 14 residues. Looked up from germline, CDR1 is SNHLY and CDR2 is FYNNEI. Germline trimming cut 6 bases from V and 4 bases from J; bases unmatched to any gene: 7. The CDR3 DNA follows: TGTGCCAGCAGAAGCCAGGGGGCGTCCACTGAAGCTTTCTTT. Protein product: CASRSQGASTEAFF.

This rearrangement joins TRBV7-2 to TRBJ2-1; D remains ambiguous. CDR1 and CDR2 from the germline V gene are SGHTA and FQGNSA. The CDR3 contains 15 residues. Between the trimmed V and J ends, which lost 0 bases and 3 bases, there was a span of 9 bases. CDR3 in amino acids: CASSLASIVYNEQFF. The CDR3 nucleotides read TGTGCCAGCAGCTTAGCTAGTATCGTCTACAATGAGCAGTTCTTC.

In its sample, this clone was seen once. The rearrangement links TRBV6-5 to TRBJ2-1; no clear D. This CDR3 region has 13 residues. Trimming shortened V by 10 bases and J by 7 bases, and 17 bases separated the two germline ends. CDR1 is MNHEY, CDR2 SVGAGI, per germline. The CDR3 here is CATSDGPLNEQFF. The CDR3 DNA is TGTGCCACGAGCGACGGTCCCCTGAATGAGCAGTTCTTC.

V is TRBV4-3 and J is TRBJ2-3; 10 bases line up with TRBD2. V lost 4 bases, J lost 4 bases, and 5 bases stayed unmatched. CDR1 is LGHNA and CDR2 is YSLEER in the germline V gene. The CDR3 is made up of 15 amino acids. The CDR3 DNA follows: TGCGCCAGCAGCCCGCTAGCGGGAGTTTCAGATACGCAGTATTTT. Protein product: CASSPLAGVSDTQYF.

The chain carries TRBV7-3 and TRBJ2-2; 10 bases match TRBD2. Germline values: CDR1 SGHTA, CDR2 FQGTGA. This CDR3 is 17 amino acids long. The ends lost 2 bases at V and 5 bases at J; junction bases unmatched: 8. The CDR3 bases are TGTGCCAGCAGCTTACGGGTAGCGGGAGGAGGTACCGGGGAGCTGTTTTTT. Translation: CASSLRVAGGGTGELFF. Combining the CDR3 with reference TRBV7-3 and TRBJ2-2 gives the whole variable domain GAGVSQTPSNKVTEKGKYVELRCDPISGHTALYWYRQSLGQGPEFLIYFQGTGAADDSGLPNDRFFAVRPEGSVSTLKIQRTERGDSAVYLCASSLRVAGGGTGELFFGEGSRLTVL.

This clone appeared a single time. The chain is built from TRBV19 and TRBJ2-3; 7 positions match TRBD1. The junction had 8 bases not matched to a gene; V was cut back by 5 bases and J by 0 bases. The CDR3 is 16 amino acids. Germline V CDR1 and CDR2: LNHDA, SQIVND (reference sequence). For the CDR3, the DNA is TGTGCCAGTAGTTTGGGACAGCAACCTAGCACAGATACGCAGTATTTT. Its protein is CASSLGQQPSTDTQYF. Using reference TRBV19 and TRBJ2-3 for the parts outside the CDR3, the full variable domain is DGGITQSPKYLFRKEGQNVTLSCEQNLNHDAMYWYRQDPGQGLRLIYYSQIVNDFQKGDIAEGYSVSREKKESFPLTVTSAQKNPTAFYLCASSLGQQPSTDTQYFGPGTRLTVL.

CDR3 in amino acids: CASSVGQGNTEAFF. In DNA, the CDR3 is TGTGCCAGCAGCGTGGGACAGGGGAACACTGAAGCTTTCTTT. The chain links TRBV7-9 to TRBJ1-1, with TRBD1 identical over 9 bases. The junction had 2 bases not matched to a gene; V was cut back by 5 bases and J by 1 base. The CDR3 contains 14 residues. Germline V CDR1 and CDR2: SEHNR, FQNEAQ (reference sequence).

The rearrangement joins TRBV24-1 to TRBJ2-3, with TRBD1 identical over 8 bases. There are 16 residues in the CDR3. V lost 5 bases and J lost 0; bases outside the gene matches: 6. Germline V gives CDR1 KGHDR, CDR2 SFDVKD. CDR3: CATSAGGRGSTDTQYF. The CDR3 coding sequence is TGTGCCACCAGTGCAGGGGGCAGGGGGAGCACAGATACGCAGTATTTT.

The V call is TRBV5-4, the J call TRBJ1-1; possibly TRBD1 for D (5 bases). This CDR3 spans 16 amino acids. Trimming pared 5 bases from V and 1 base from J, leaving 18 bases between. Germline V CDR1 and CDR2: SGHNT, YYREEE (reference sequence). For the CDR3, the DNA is TGTGCCAGCAGAACCTCTATGTGGGGCAGGAACACTGAAGCTTTCTTT. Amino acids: CASRTSMWGRNTEAFF.